This T cell receptor beta chain was sequenced in a study of T cell repertoires in cytomegalovirus infection. Study background: Carrying CMV and the relevant HLA type showed in public TCR beta signatures.

Regarding the study as a whole: Individuals carrying CMV plus the relevant HLA were identified by cumulative frequency of public TCR beta families. Ex vivo responses were dominated by HLA-C-restricted CMV-specific TCR beta clonotypes.

The CDR3 covers 17 residues. The V gene's germline CDR1 is SNHLY and CDR2 FYNNEI. V was clipped by 6 bases and J by 2 bases; unmatched bases: 7. TCRdb ran MiXCR on the reads and lists one entry per CDR3 protein. The sample consists of hundreds of thousands of distinct CDR3 sequences, roughly a third of them appearing once. Ten or more counts support this clonotype. Its target is not known. The J gene is TRBJ2-3, the V gene TRBV2; 14 bases match TRBD2. The sample here was cultured PBMCs, taken from culture after CMV antigen stimulation. The sequence came from a human donor in good health (CMV status not recorded). Some clones in this sample may be carry-over from other donors' samples. The CDR3 here is CASRGLAGGFPTDTQYF. The CDR3 bases are TGTGCCAGCAGAGGACTAGCGGGGGGCTTCCCCACAGATACGCAGTATTTT.